The 3 T cell receptor beta chains below come from one sample, sequenced in a study of shared clonotypes between healthy human individuals. Only in-frame clones appear in the TCRdb table, and some are missing; sequencing was by immunoSEQ multiplex PCR. The profile shows about 560,000 clones, roughly 72% of them singletons. The source material was PBMCs. The receptors come from a woman between 40 and 50 years old in good health. Some clones in this sample may be carry-over from other donors' samples.

This clone was found a few times. The gene calls are TRBV28 and TRBJ1-1; 11 bases line up with TRBD1. After removal of 7 bases from V and 4 bases from J, the junction contained 11 bases not matched to a gene. The CDR3 contains 16 residues. In germline, CDR1 is MDHEN, CDR2 SYDVKM. The CDR3, as DNA: TGTGCCAGCACCTCACAAACCGGGACAGGGGGCACTGAAGCTTTCTTT. Encoded protein: CASTSQTGTGGTEAFF.

The J gene is TRBJ1-1, the V gene TRBV11-3, with D hard to call. Trimming removed 4 bases at V and 1 base at J, with 13 bases between. The V gene's germline CDR1 is SGHNT and CDR2 YENEEA. The CDR3 loop spans 15 amino acids. CDR3 protein: CASSSSRTGNTEAFF. As DNA, the CDR3 is TGTGCCAGCAGCTCCAGTAGGACGGGGAACACTGAAGCTTTCTTT.

This rearrangement joins TRBV29-1 to TRBJ2-3; D possibly corresponds to TRBD1 (5 bases). This CDR3 is built from 15 residues. Germline V gene data show CDR1 as SQVTM and CDR2 as ANQGSEA. The ends were cut back, 2 bases at V and 3 bases at J, with 15 bases in the middle. CDR3 nucleotides: TGCAGCGTTGAAAGCCCGGACAAGGGGACAGATACGCAGTATTTT. Translated: CSVESPDKGTDTQYF.